The sample holds many counts of the clone carrying this T cell receptor (beta chain). Its antigen is undetermined. Germline CDR1 is LGHNT and CDR2 is FRNRAP. This CDR3 has 13 amino acids. V was clipped by 10 bases and J by 5 bases; unmatched bases: 8. The data were taken from a study of spatial heterogeneity in lung cancer. Regarding time point: sample taken at primary tumor resection. A unique molecular identifier was attached to every TCR cDNA molecule. TCRdb redid the calling of the 5' RACE reads with MiXCR, one entry per CDR3 protein. The sample carries about 10,000 distinct CDR3 sequences, over 6% recorded once. General study findings and limits: Within tumors, counts of expanded alpha and beta TCRs tracked tumor mutation counts.

The TCR was taken from a male donor with early-stage non-small cell lung cancer. This sequence joins TRBV12-5 and TRBJ2-1; TRBD2 matches at 7 bases. Material: lung tumor tissue, obtained at surgery. The CDR3 coding sequence is TGTGCTATGAGAGCGGGGCAAGACAATGAGCAGTTCTTC. This codes for CAMRAGQDNEQFF.